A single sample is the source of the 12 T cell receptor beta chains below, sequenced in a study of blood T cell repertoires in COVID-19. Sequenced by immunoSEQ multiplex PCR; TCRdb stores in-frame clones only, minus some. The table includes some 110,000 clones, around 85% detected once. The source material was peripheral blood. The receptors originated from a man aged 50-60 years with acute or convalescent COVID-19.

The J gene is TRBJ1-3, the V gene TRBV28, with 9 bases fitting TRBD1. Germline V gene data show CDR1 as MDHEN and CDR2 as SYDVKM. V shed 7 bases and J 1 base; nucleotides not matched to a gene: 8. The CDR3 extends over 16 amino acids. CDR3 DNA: TGTGCCAGCATCTCCGACAGGGGGTTTTCTGGAAACACCATATATTTT. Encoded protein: CASISDRGFSGNTIYF.

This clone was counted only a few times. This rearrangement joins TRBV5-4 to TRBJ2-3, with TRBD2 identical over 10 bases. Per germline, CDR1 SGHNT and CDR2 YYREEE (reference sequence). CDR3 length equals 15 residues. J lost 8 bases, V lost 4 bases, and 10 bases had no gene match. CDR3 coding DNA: TGTGCCAGCAGCCAGAGCGGGGGGGCCGTTCCTACGCAGTATTTT. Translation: CASSQSGGAVPTQYF.

CDR3 sequence reads: CASSLHQTNEKLFF. CDR3 in DNA: TGTGCCAGCAGCCTACATCAGACTAATGAAAAACTGTTTTTT. V gene TRBV7-8 combines with J gene TRBJ1-4; D gene uncertain. CDR3 size: 14 residues. CDR1 is SGHVS, CDR2 FQNEAQ, per germline. Between the trimmed V and J ends, which lost 5 bases and 2 bases, there was a span of 9 bases.

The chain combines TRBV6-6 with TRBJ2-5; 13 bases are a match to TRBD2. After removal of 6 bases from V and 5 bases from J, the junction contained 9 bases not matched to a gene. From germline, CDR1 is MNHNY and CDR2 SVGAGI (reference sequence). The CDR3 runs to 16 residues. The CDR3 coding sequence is TGTGCCAGCAGCCCCGGGACTAGCGGGACGGGGGAGACCCAGTACTTC. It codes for CASSPGTSGTGETQYF.

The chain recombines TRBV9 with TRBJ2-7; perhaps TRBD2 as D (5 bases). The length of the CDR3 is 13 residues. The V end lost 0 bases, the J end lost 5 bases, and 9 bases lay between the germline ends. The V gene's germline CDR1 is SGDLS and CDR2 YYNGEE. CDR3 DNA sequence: TGTGCCAGCAGCGTAGGGCTCGGGGACGAGCAGTACTTC. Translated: CASSVGLGDEQYF.

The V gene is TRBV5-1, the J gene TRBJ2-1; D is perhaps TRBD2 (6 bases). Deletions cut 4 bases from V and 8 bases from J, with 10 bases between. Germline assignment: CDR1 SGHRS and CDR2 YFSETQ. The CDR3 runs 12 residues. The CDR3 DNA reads TGCGCCAGCAGCCATAGCGGAGATGAGCAGTTCTTC. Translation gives CASSHSGDEQFF.

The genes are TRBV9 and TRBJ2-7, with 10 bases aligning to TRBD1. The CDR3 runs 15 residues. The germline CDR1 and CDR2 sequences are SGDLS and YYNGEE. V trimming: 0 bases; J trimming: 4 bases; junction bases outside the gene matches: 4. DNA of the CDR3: TGTGCCAGCAGCGTAGGATCGGGACAGGGGTACGAGCAGTACTTC. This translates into CASSVGSGQGYEQYF.

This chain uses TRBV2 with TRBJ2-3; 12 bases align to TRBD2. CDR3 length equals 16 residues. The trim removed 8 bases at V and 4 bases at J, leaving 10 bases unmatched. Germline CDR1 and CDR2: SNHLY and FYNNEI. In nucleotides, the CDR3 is TGTGCCAGCCCCAACCTAGCGGGGGGGGGCGCAGATACGCAGTATTTT. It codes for CASPNLAGGGADTQYF.

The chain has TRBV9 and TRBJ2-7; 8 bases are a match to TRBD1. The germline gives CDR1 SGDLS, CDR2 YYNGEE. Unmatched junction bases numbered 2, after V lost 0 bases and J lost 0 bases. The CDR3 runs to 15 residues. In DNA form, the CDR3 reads TGTGCCAGCAGCGTAGGACAGGGGTACTCCTACGAGCAGTACTTC. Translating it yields CASSVGQGYSYEQYF. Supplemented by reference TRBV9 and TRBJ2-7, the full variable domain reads DSGVTQTPKHLITATGQRVTLRCSPRSGDLSVYWYQQSLDQGLQFLIQYYNGEERAKGNILERFSAQQFPDLHSELNLSSLELGDSALYFCASSVGQGYSYEQYFGPGTRLTVT.

The DNA for the CDR3 is TGCGCCAGCAGACCCGACGGGAGTGAGGAAAAACTGTTTTTT. This encodes CASRPDGSEEKLFF. This chain links TRBV5-1 with TRBJ1-4; D uncertain. V was trimmed by 5 bases and J by 8 bases, leaving 16 bases between them. CDR1 is SGHRS and CDR2 is YFSETQ in the germline V gene. The CDR3 contains 14 residues.

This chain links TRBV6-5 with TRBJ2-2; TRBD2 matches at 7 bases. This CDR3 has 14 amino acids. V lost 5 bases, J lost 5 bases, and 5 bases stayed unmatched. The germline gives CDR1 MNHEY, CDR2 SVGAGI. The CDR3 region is CASSLSGETGELFF. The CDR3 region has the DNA TGTGCCAGCAGTCTCAGCGGGGAAACCGGGGAGCTGTTTTTT.

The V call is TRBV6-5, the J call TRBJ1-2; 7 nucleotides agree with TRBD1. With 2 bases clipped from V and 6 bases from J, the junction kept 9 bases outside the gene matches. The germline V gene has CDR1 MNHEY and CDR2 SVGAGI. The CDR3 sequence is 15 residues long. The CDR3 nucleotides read TGTGCCAGCAGTTACGCGGACAGGACGATGGATGGCTACACCTTC. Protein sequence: CASSYADRTMDGYTF.